What follows is one T cell receptor beta chain and its context. Its target is unknown. This specimen comes from a study of siplizumab effects on memory and regulatory T cells. The CDR3 spans 14 residues. Germline assignment: CDR1 MNHEY and CDR2 SVGAGI. Trimming pared 5 bases from V and 4 bases from J, leaving 11 bases between. Sequenced by immunoSEQ multiplex PCR; TCRdb stores in-frame clones only, minus some. The table lists some 110,000 clones, about 94% of them singletons. Notes on the study in general: Memory cells that were CD4+ and unstimulated gave rise to alloreactive sequences, which siplizumab significantly reduced. Roughly 80-95% of proliferating CD4+ or CD8+ clones defied assignment to a naive or memory phenotype. Among mappable alloreactive CD4+ clones, the Treg-derived fraction averaged around 66% with siplizumab versus around 26% in controls.

The sequenced sample was non-Treg CD4+ T cells sorted from blood. The clonotype originates from a human donor in good health. This chain joins TRBV6-5 and TRBJ2-2; D unclear. CDR3 sequence reads: CASSTWVFTGELFF. The CDR3 coding sequence is TGTGCCAGCAGTACGTGGGTATTCACCGGGGAGCTGTTTTTT.